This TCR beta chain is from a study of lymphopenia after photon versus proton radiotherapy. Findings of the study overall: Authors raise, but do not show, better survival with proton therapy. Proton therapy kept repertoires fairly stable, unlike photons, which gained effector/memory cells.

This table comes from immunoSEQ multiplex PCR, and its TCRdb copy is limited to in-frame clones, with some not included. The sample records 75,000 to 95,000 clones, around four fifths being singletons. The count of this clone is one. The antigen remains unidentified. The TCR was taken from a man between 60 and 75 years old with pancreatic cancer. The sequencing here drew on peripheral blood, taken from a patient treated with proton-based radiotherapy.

CDR3 region: CASSPNSGRYNEQFF. The CDR3 DNA sequence: TGTGCCAGCAGTCCCAATAGCGGGAGGTACAATGAGCAGTTCTTC. V gene TRBV28 combines with J gene TRBJ2-1; 10 positions agree with TRBD2. J was trimmed by 4 bases and V by 5 bases; bases with no gene match: 5. The CDR3 has 15 residues. Per the germline V gene, CDR1 is MDHEN and CDR2 is SYDVKM.